This entry lists 32 T cell receptor beta chains sequenced from one sample in a study of OX40 agonist ivuxolimab in advanced cancers. Generated by immunoSEQ multiplex PCR, the TCRdb table keeps only in-frame clones and is missing some. Seen here are over 60,000 clones, about 91% observed once, and the top ten hold 0.3% to 0.45%. The sequencing here drew on CD4+ or CD8+ T cells sorted from blood, taken in a trial of the OX40 agonist ivuxolimab. The receptors were sampled from an adult with an advanced solid tumor such as melanoma, head and neck, liver or kidney cancer.

V is TRBV19 and J is TRBJ2-7; 9 bases map to TRBD2. Germline trimming cut 6 bases from V and 1 base from J; bases unmatched to any gene: 4. The CDR3 is 14 residues long. Germline V gene lookup returns CDR1 LNHDA and CDR2 SQIVND (reference sequence). DNA for the CDR3: TGTGCCAGTAGGCTTAGCGGGGGATCCTACGAGCAGTACTTC. Protein: CASRLSGGSYEQYF. The full variable domain, with the rest looked up from reference TRBV19 and TRBJ2-7, is DGGITQSPKYLFRKEGQNVTLSCEQNLNHDAMYWYRQDPGQGLRLIYYSQIVNDFQKGDIAEGYSVSREKKESFPLTVTSAQKNPTAFYLCASRLSGGSYEQYFGPGTRLTVT.

This clone came up once. CDR3 coding DNA: TGTGCCAGCCGAGCGGGAGTTGAGGCCAATGAGCAGTTCTTC. Translating it yields CASRAGVEANEQFF. The chain is built from TRBV6-1 and TRBJ2-1, with TRBD2 matching 8 bases. The germline V gene has CDR1 MNHNS and CDR2 SASEGT. V gave up 8 bases and J gave up 6 bases; unmatched junction bases: 9. The CDR3 runs to 14 residues.

The chain combines TRBV7-2 with TRBJ1-1, with D unclear. The V end lost 4 bases, the J end lost 6 bases, and 15 bases lay between the germline ends. The germline CDR1 and CDR2 sequences are SGHTA and FQGNSA. The CDR3 length is 14 residues. The CDR3 DNA is TGTGCCAGCAGCTCAGATTCCTGGTCGGCTGAAGCTTTCTTT. Translation gives CASSSDSWSAEAFF. The full variable domain, completed using reference TRBV7-2 and TRBJ1-1, is GAGVSQSPSNKVTEKGKDVELRCDPISGHTALYWYRQSLGQGLEFLIYFQGNSAPDKSGLPSDRFSAERTGGSVSTLTIQRTQQEDSAVYLCASSSDSWSAEAFFGQGTRLTVV.

The chain couples TRBV5-4 to TRBJ2-3; D is perhaps TRBD2 (5 bases). This CDR3 is built from 16 residues. Trimming removed 2 bases at V and 3 bases at J, with 16 bases between. The germline V gene has CDR1 SGHNT and CDR2 YYREEE (reference sequence). The CDR3 DNA reads as TGTGCCAGCAGCTTATACTCAACTAGGCTTACAGATACGCAGTATTTT. Encoded protein: CASSLYSTRLTDTQYF. The whole variable domain, filled in from reference TRBV5-4 and TRBJ2-3, reads ETGVTQSPTHLIKTRGQQVTLRCSSQSGHNTVSWYQQALGQGPQFIFQYYREEENGRGNFPPRFSGLQFPNYSSELNVNALELDDSALYLCASSLYSTRLTDTQYFGPGTRLTVL.

The chain recombines TRBV2 with TRBJ2-5, with D possibly matching TRBD1 (6 bases). The germline CDR1 and CDR2 sequences are SNHLY and FYNNEI. The CDR3 length is 13 residues. Trimming shortened V by 9 bases and J by 7 bases, and 18 bases separated the two germline ends. CDR3 region: CASRPTGIGTQYF. The CDR3 DNA is TGTGCCAGTAGACCGACAGGTATAGGGACCCAGTACTTC.

The chain couples TRBV7-9 to TRBJ1-1, with D possibly being TRBD1 (6 bases). Germline-derived CDR1 and CDR2 are SEHNR and FQNEAQ (reference sequence). Trimming stripped 4 bases from V and 0 bases from J, with 9 bases between. This CDR3 region has 14 residues. CDR3 in DNA: TGTGCCAGCAGCTCATACAGGGTGAACACTGAAGCTTTCTTT. It specifies CASSSYRVNTEAFF.

This sequence joins TRBV4-2 and TRBJ2-2, with TRBD1 matching 8 bases. The V segment lost 1 base and the J segment 3 bases; nucleotides outside the gene matches: 13. The CDR3 runs to 19 residues. The germline gives CDR1 LGHNA, CDR2 YNFKEQ. The CDR3: CASSQVRYRDRLYTGELFF. Written as DNA, the CDR3 is TGTGCCAGCAGCCAAGTAAGGTATCGGGACAGGCTGTACACCGGGGAGCTGTTTTTT.

CDR3 residues: CASSYGSSYNEQFF. CDR3 nucleotide sequence: TGTGCCAGCAGTTACGGGAGCTCCTACAATGAGCAGTTCTTC. The chain uses TRBV6-5 and TRBJ2-1; D possibly corresponds to TRBD2 (5 bases). Trimming removed 2 bases from V and 0 bases from J, with 5 bases in between. Germline values: CDR1 MNHEY, CDR2 SVGAGI. The CDR3 has 14 amino acids.

V and J are TRBV19 and TRBJ1-1; D unclear. Germline CDR1 LNHDA, CDR2 SQIVND (reference sequence). V lost 7 bases, J lost 2 bases, and 5 bases lay in between. The CDR3 is 11 amino acids. CDR3 residues: CASKGNTEAFF. Here the CDR3 DNA reads TGTGCCAGTAAAGGAAACACTGAAGCTTTCTTT.

V usage is TRBV5-3 and J usage is TRBJ2-1; D is uncertain. TRBV5-3 is an ORF, with its function uncertain. Trimming took 0 bases from V and 4 from J, leaving 11 bases between them. The CDR3 sequence is 15 residues long. In DNA form, the CDR3 reads TGTGCCAGAAGCTTGGTTTTACCCTTGTACAATGAGCAGTTCTTC. It specifies CARSLVLPLYNEQFF.

The chain uses TRBV6-1 and TRBJ1-2, with a possible D match to TRBD1 (5 bases). V gave up 7 bases and J gave up 8 bases, with 23 bases separating them. Germline V gene lookup returns CDR1 MNHNS and CDR2 SASEGT. This CDR3 is built from 15 residues. CDR3 amino acids: CASTLPEGTLKGYTF. The DNA for the CDR3 is TGTGCCAGCACGTTACCGGAGGGGACTCTGAAGGGCTACACCTTC.

The chain combines TRBV27 with TRBJ2-7, with D possibly matching TRBD2 (5 bases). There are 16 residues in the CDR3. CDR1 and CDR2 (germline): MNHEY, SMNVEV (reference sequence). The V gene lost 1 base and the J gene lost 6 bases, with 19 bases spanning the gap. The CDR3 region is CASSLLPGYPRSEQYF. The CDR3 DNA reads as TGTGCCAGCAGTTTATTACCGGGGTACCCCCGTAGCGAGCAGTACTTC.

This chain joins TRBV10-3 and TRBJ2-5; tentative D call: TRBD2 (5 bases). Per the germline V gene, CDR1 is ENHRY and CDR2 is SYGVKD. V shed 10 bases and J shed 5 bases, with 26 bases lying between them. The CDR3 length is 16 residues. The CDR3 coding sequence is TGTGCCACCAATGTAGCCGGAGACTCGGGGTGGGAGACCCAGTACTTC. Residues: CATNVAGDSGWETQYF.

The chain combines TRBV6-5 with TRBJ2-5; D call uncertain. The better agreement between TRBJ2-7 and the DNA end casts doubt on the J call. The CDR3 sequence is 14 residues long. Germline CDR1 reads MNHEY; CDR2 reads SVGAGI. The CDR3, as DNA: TGTGCCAGCACCTCACCGCTAGGCGGAGCCGAGCAGTACTTC. Protein: CASTSPLGGAEQYF.

This chain links TRBV2 with TRBJ1-5, with unresolved D. Trimming pared 7 bases from V and 6 bases from J, leaving 13 bases between. Germline V gene data show CDR1 as SNHLY and CDR2 as FYNNEI. The CDR3 has 13 residues. Written as DNA, the CDR3 is TGTGCCAGCATCGGAATTTCGGGTCAGCCCCAGCATTTT. This gives the protein CASIGISGQPQHF.

The rearrangement uses TRBV4-3 and TRBJ2-2, with 7 nucleotides matching TRBD1. Germline V lookup: CDR1 LGHNA, CDR2 YSLEER. Losses at the gene ends were 4 bases for V and 7 bases for J; bases not matched to a gene: 9. This CDR3 has 15 residues. The CDR3, as DNA: TGCGCCAGCAGCCGACAGACAGGGATGGGCGGGGAGCTGTTTTTT. Protein: CASSRQTGMGGELFF.

V and J are TRBV5-1 and TRBJ2-1, with D possibly matching TRBD1 (6 bases). Trimming left V 4 bases short and J 2 bases short, with 13 bases between. The CDR3 totals 15 residues. Germline values: CDR1 SGHRS, CDR2 YFSETQ. CDR3 sequence (DNA): TGCGCCAGCAGCACAGGGACGACGGCCTACAATGAGCAGTTCTTC. Its protein product is CASSTGTTAYNEQFF.

The chain carries TRBV5-1 and TRBJ2-2; D gene ambiguous. In germline, CDR1 is SGHRS, CDR2 YFSETQ. Trimming left V 4 bases short and J 0 bases short, with 16 bases between. There are 17 residues in the CDR3. Here the CDR3 DNA reads TGCGCCAGCAGCCACCCGAAACAATATGCGAACACCGGGGAGCTGTTTTTT. It translates to CASSHPKQYANTGELFF.

The J gene is TRBJ1-4, the V gene TRBV2; TRBD1 might be the D (5 bases). Germline V lookup: CDR1 SNHLY, CDR2 FYNNEI. Trimming stripped 3 bases from V and 2 bases from J, with 7 bases between. The CDR3 has 14 residues. The CDR3 sequence is CASSDPGTNEKLFF. CDR3 DNA: TGTGCCAGCAGTGACCCAGGGACTAATGAAAAACTGTTTTTT.

The genes are TRBV30 and TRBJ2-2; TRBD2 matches at 8 bases. The junction had 7 bases not matched to a gene; V was cut back by 1 base and J by 6 bases. The CDR3 is 15 amino acids. CDR1 and CDR2 (germline): GTSNPN, SVGIG (reference sequence). The chain's CDR3 is CAWSGGGRRAGELFF. Written as DNA, the CDR3 is TGTGCCTGGAGTGGGGGCGGGAGGAGGGCCGGGGAGCTGTTTTTT.

The rearrangement links TRBV5-1 to TRBJ2-1; D is unclear. Germline lookup yields CDR1 SGHRS and CDR2 YFSETQ. The CDR3 is made up of 13 amino acids. The ends were cut back, 2 bases at V and 9 bases at J, with 12 bases in the middle. CDR3 region: CASSFISTGEQFF. CDR3 in DNA: TGCGCCAGCAGCTTTATTAGTACGGGTGAGCAGTTCTTC.

This clone was seen just once. The V and J genes are TRBV19 and TRBJ1-2, with a tentative D call TRBD1 (6 bases). This CDR3 contains 15 residues. In germline, CDR1 is LNHDA, CDR2 SQIVND (reference sequence). V lost 1 base to trimming and J lost 4 bases, with 13 bases between them. CDR3: CASSIGGGPVYGYTF. The CDR3 nucleotides are TGTGCCAGTAGTATAGGCGGGGGGCCGGTCTATGGCTACACCTTC.

The chain carries TRBV18 and TRBJ2-5, with 7 bases lining up with TRBD1. Germline trimming cut 3 bases from V and 1 base from J; bases unmatched to any gene: 2. Germline CDR1 and CDR2: KGHSH and LQKENI. The CDR3 covers 14 residues. The CDR3 sequence is CASSPRDSQETQYF. DNA for the CDR3: TGTGCCAGCTCACCCCGGGACAGCCAAGAGACCCAGTACTTC.

The rearrangement links TRBV7-2 to TRBJ2-3, with 10 bases aligning to TRBD1. Germline V gives CDR1 SGHTA, CDR2 FQGNSA. This CDR3 has 15 amino acids. V was pared by 3 bases and J by 4 bases, with 4 bases of the junction left unmatched. CDR3 sequence reads: CASSFGDRGSDTQYF. CDR3 sequence (DNA): TGTGCCAGCAGCTTTGGGGACAGGGGATCAGATACGCAGTATTTT.

The genes are TRBV7-9 and TRBJ2-1; TRBD2 aligns across 9 bases. The junction had 16 bases not matched to a gene; V was cut back by 8 bases and J by 2 bases. The CDR3 runs to 18 residues. From germline, CDR1 is SEHNR and CDR2 FQNEAQ (reference sequence). The CDR3 region has the DNA TGTGCCAGCTCAACTAGGGTAGTAGCGGGAGTCGCCTACAATGAGCAGTTCTTC. This encodes CASSTRVVAGVAYNEQFF.

The V gene is TRBV21-1, the J gene TRBJ2-2; TRBD2 reflects the table's D call only, with no check against the DNA. TRBV21-1 is labeled a pseudogene. The CDR3 consists of 16 residues. The CDR3 coding sequence is TGTGCCAGCAGCAAGCGGGGGCCGGGGAACACCGGGGAGCTGTTTTTT. It yields the protein CASSKRGPGNTGELFF.

The chain employs TRBV25-1 and TRBJ2-3, with D perhaps matching TRBD2 (7 bases). Germline V lookup: CDR1 MGHDK, CDR2 SYGVNS. V was shortened by 2 bases and J by 7 bases, with 16 bases between the two germline ends. The CDR3 spans 15 residues. CDR3 DNA: TGTGCCAGCAGTGAAGGACAGACTAGCATCTATACGCAGTATTTT. This sequence encodes CASSEGQTSIYTQYF.

This clone was observed a handful of times. This chain uses TRBV18 with TRBJ2-2, with 7 bases identical to TRBD2. The CDR3 loop spans 16 amino acids. Germline loops: CDR1 KGHSH, CDR2 LQKENI. V gave up 4 bases and J gave up 0 bases; unmatched junction bases: 5. DNA for the CDR3: TGTGCCAGCTCACTCTTAGCGGGTGCGAACACCGGGGAGCTGTTTTTT. Protein product: CASSLLAGANTGELFF.

This chain links TRBV19 with TRBJ2-5, with TRBD2 identical over 7 bases. The end of the DNA is better explained by TRBJ2-7, so the J call may be wrong. Germline V lookup: CDR1 LNHDA, CDR2 SQIVND (reference sequence). The CDR3 extends over 15 amino acids. The CDR3 DNA sequence: TGTGCCAGTAGCTCGCGGGTAGCGGGCTCCTACGAGCAGTACTTC. It translates to CASSSRVAGSYEQYF.

V gene TRBV7-9 combines with J gene TRBJ1-4; maybe TRBD1 (5 bases). The ends were cut back, 2 bases at V and 8 bases at J, with 18 bases in the middle. The germline V gene has CDR1 SEHNR and CDR2 FQNEAQ (reference sequence). The CDR3 extends over 16 amino acids. The CDR3 DNA sequence: TGTGCCAGCAGCTTATCTCACAGGATTCTGGGGGAAAAACTGTTTTTT. Protein: CASSLSHRILGEKLFF.

The V and J genes are TRBV18 and TRBJ1-5; TRBD1 aligns across 7 bases. Germline CDR1 and CDR2: KGHSH and LQKENI. The V gene end was trimmed by 5 bases and the J gene end by 4 bases; junction bases not matched to a gene: 5. The CDR3 sequence is 14 residues long. The CDR3 spells CASSVRQGNQPQHF. Here the CDR3 DNA reads TGTGCCAGCTCAGTAAGACAGGGTAATCAGCCCCAGCATTTT.

V is TRBV30 and J is TRBJ2-3; D may correspond to TRBD1 or TRBD2 (5 bases each). Per the germline V gene, CDR1 is GTSNPN and CDR2 is SVGIG (reference sequence). The CDR3 length is 14 residues. Between the trimmed V and J ends, which lost 5 bases and 0 bases, there was a span of 12 bases. The CDR3, as DNA: TGTGCCTGGGACAGCGGATTTAGCACAGATACGCAGTATTTT. Protein product: CAWDSGFSTDTQYF.